Shown below are 22 T cell receptor beta chains from a single sample sequenced in a study of tumor-infiltrating lymphocytes in oesophageal squamous cell carcinoma. TCRdb processed the PCR reads anew with MiXCR; each CDR3 protein has one entry. The data contain about 12,000 distinct CDR3 sequences, around 50% of them singletons. Sequencing was carried out using esophageal tumor tissue. The receptors shown here come from a female donor with esophageal squamous cell carcinoma.

Concerning this clonotype: The DNA is omitted, as the CDR3 cannot be located on it reliably, and the CDR3 follows TCRdb's listing. The chain has TRBV10-1 and TRBJ2-5; whether TRBD1, the table's D call, matches the DNA was not checked. The CDR3 is 16 amino acids long, termini counted. The germline gives CDR1 WNHNN, CDR2 SYGVQD (reference sequence). CDR3 protein: CASSGGQGGLWLHLRF.

The rearrangement uses TRBV19 and TRBJ2-7; 10 bases align to TRBD2. The DNA end is more similar to TRBJ2-5, so the J call may be wrong. Germline V gene lookup returns CDR1 LNHDA and CDR2 SQIVND (reference sequence). This CDR3 is 14 amino acids long. The CDR3 region is CASSLTGLAETQYF. The CDR3 bases are TGTGCCAGTAGTCTCACGGGACTAGCGGAGACCCAGTACTTC.

The chain recombines TRBV19 with TRBJ1-5; 7 bases are a match to TRBD1. After removal of 4 bases from V and 7 bases from J, the junction contained 10 bases not matched to a gene. Germline assignment: CDR1 LNHDA and CDR2 SQIVND (reference sequence). The CDR3 consists of 15 residues. CDR3 sequence: CASSTQGGRGQPQHF. CDR3 coding DNA: TGTGCCAGTAGTACTCAGGGGGGCCGAGGCCAGCCCCAGCATTTT.

This clonotype ranks as large. The chain recombines TRBV7-2 with TRBJ1-5; D is perhaps TRBD1 (5 bases). CDR1 is SGHTA and CDR2 is FQGNSA in the germline V gene. Trimming cost V 10 bases and J 2 bases, with 9 bases left between them. This CDR3 is built from 12 residues. CDR3 protein: CATRVGNQPQHF. The CDR3 DNA sequence: TGTGCCACCAGGGTGGGCAATCAGCCCCAGCATTTT.

This clonotype turned up a few times. The rearrangement joins TRBV10-3 to TRBJ2-1, with 7 bases matching TRBD2. The ends lost 11 bases at V and 4 bases at J; junction bases unmatched: 11. CDR1 and CDR2 (germline): ENHRY, SYGVKD. The CDR3 is made up of 14 amino acids. CDR3 bases: TGTGCCTCCCAGTTGGCGGGGGTATACAATGAGCAGTTCTTC. It is translated as CASQLAGVYNEQFF.

The table lists this clonotype with a few counts. One junction end does not reproduce the germline sequence, and a read error may be involved. The chain recombines TRBV7-6 with TRBJ2-5; 7 nucleotides agree with TRBD2. The CDR3 is made up of 16 amino acids. Germline V gives CDR1 SGHVS, CDR2 FNYEAQ. CDR3 nucleotide sequence: TGTGCTAGCAGCCCAATCCGGGGCGGGGGAAGGGAGACCCAGTACTTC. Translated: CASSPIRGGGRETQYF.

V is TRBV6-6 and J is TRBJ2-7, with a possible D match to TRBD2 (5 bases). V lost 2 bases to trimming and J lost 2 bases, with 10 bases between them. This CDR3 has 14 residues. Germline assignment: CDR1 MNHNY and CDR2 SVGAGI (reference sequence). The CDR3: CASSYRGLTYEQYF. DNA of the CDR3: TGTGCCAGCAGTTACCGCGGGCTAACCTACGAGCAGTACTTC.

This sequence joins TRBV10-3 and TRBJ1-1; TRBD1 is a possible D gene (5 bases). The CDR3 covers 12 residues. Germline V CDR1 and CDR2: ENHRY, SYGVKD. V lost 10 bases to trimming and J lost 0 bases, with 9 bases between them. DNA for the CDR3: TGTGCCACCAGGACAATGAACACTGAAGCTTTCTTT. It encodes CATRTMNTEAFF.

The gene calls are TRBV7-4 and TRBJ2-4; no definite D call. The J call may be incorrect, as the DNA end agrees better with TRBJ2-6. This CDR3 is built from 14 residues. CDR1 is SGHVT and CDR2 is SQSDAQ in the germline V gene. Here the CDR3 reads CASSLGFGANVLTF. CDR3 sequence (DNA): TGTGCCAGCAGCTTAGGTTTTGGGGCCAACGTCCTGACTTTC.

V and J are TRBV6-6 and TRBJ1-1; D may be TRBD2 (6 bases). The tail of the sequence fits TRBJ2-4 better, so the J call may be wrong. This CDR3 region has 15 residues. Per the germline V gene, CDR1 is MNHNY and CDR2 is SVGAGI (reference sequence). Written as DNA, the CDR3 is TGTGCCAGCAGCCCCTGGGGGGTACACAAAAACATTCAGTACTTC. Its translation is CASSPWGVHKNIQYF.

The V gene is TRBV7-9, the J gene TRBJ2-5; D is perhaps TRBD2 (5 bases). The last part of the DNA fits TRBJ2-1 better; the J call may be wrong. The CDR3 extends over 15 amino acids. Germline V lookup: CDR1 SEHNR, CDR2 FQNEAQ (reference sequence). CDR3 protein: CASSLVATAYNEQFF. CDR3 nucleotide sequence: TGTGCCAGCAGCTTAGTAGCGACCGCCTACAATGAGCAGTTCTTC.

J is TRBJ2-5 and V is TRBV10-3, with unresolved D. CDR1 is ENHRY, CDR2 SYGVKD, per germline. The CDR3 is 13 amino acids. V was trimmed by 6 bases and J by 3 bases, leaving 11 bases between them. As DNA, the CDR3 is TGTGCCATCAGCGAAACAGAGGAAGAGACCCAGTACTTC. It encodes CAISETEEETQYF.

This clonotype was detected ten times or more. This chain joins TRBV27 and TRBJ1-1; D call uncertain. This CDR3 comprises 14 residues. Germline CDR1 and CDR2: MNHEY and SMNVEV (reference sequence). The V and J ends lost 3 bases and 1 base respectively, with 9 bases between them. This CDR3 reads CASSFGVRNTEAFF. The DNA for the CDR3 is TGTGCCAGCAGTTTTGGGGTCAGGAACACTGAAGCTTTCTTT.

This clonotype appeared a few times. The chain carries TRBV6-5 and TRBJ2-5; tentatively, D is TRBD1 (5 bases). The CDR3 loop spans 15 amino acids. The V gene lost 2 bases and the J gene lost 4 bases, with 14 bases spanning the gap. The germline V gene encodes CDR1 MNHEY and CDR2 SVGAGI. The CDR3 DNA is TGTGCCAGCAGTTACGACAGCCGGCCACGAGAGACCCAGTACTTC. It specifies CASSYDSRPRETQYF.

The chain is built from TRBV7-8 and TRBJ2-7; D is possibly TRBD1 (6 bases). The CDR3 spans 15 residues. Germline lookup yields CDR1 SGHVS and CDR2 FQNEAQ. The V gene lost 5 bases and the J gene lost 1 base, with 15 bases spanning the gap. CDR3 sequence: CASSTNTGLSYEQYF. The CDR3 region has the DNA TGTGCCAGCAGCACCAATACAGGGCTTTCCTACGAGCAGTACTTC. Together with reference TRBV7-8 and TRBJ2-7, the CDR3 gives the full variable domain: GAGVSQSPRYKVAKRGQDVALRCDPISGHVSLFWYQQALGQGPEFLTYFQNEAQLDKSGLPSDRFFAERPEGSVSTLKIQRTQQEDSAVYLCASSTNTGLSYEQYFGPGTRLTVT.

There are many counts of this clonotype. A much more abundant neighbour one base away suggests this may be a read error. J is TRBJ2-7 and V is TRBV6-1; 7 positions match TRBD2. The J call may be wrong; the DNA end is better matched by TRBJ2-1. This CDR3 spans 15 amino acids. Per the germline V gene, CDR1 is MNHNS and CDR2 is SASEGT. The CDR3 DNA sequence: TGTGCCAGCTCTGGGGGGGGGGTCTTCTCCTACGAGCAGTTCTTC. Translated: CASSGGGVFSYEQFF.

The chain uses TRBV7-2 and TRBJ2-1, with 9 bases fitting TRBD2. Trimming took 5 bases from V and 8 from J; bases not matched to a gene: 22. Germline loops: CDR1 SGHTA, CDR2 FQGNSA. CDR3 size: 19 residues. This CDR3 is CASSNPHGLAGRRGDEQFF. The CDR3 DNA sequence: TGTGCCAGCAGCAACCCCCACGGCCTAGCGGGACGGAGAGGGGATGAGCAGTTCTTC.

The V and J genes are TRBV7-2 and TRBJ2-1, with D possibly being TRBD1 or TRBD2 (5 bases each). V dropped 5 bases and J dropped 8 bases, with 16 bases sitting between them. Germline CDR1 SGHTA, CDR2 FQGNSA. CDR3 size: 14 residues. The CDR3 region is CASSQGPALDEQFF. The CDR3 coding sequence is TGTGCCAGCAGCCAGGGACCAGCCTTGGATGAGCAGTTCTTC. Filled out from reference TRBV7-2 and TRBJ2-1, the complete variable domain reads GAGVSQSPSNKVTEKGKDVELRCDPISGHTALYWYRQSLGQGLEFLIYFQGNSAPDKSGLPSDRFSAERTGGSVSTLTIQRTQQEDSAVYLCASSQGPALDEQFFGPGTRLTVL.

J is TRBJ2-3 and V is TRBV7-9; TRBD1 is a possible D gene (5 bases). The J call is in doubt because the DNA end fits TRBJ2-1 better. Germline CDR1 and CDR2: SEHNR and FQNEAQ (reference sequence). This CDR3 spans 12 amino acids. Here the CDR3 DNA reads TGTGCCAGCAGCCCACAGGATAATGAGCAGTTCTTC. This sequence encodes CASSPQDNEQFF.

This clonotype was counted a few times. The rearrangement uses TRBV7-6 and TRBJ2-5, with 12 bases matching TRBD2. Germline CDR1 and CDR2: SGHVS and FNYEAQ. Trimming cost V 5 bases and J 5 bases; bases outside gene matches: 9. The length of the CDR3 is 16 residues. CDR3 coding DNA: TGTGCCAGCAGCCTGACTAGCGGGAGTGGATGCGAGACCCAGTACTTC. Translating it yields CASSLTSGSGCETQYF.

The chain employs TRBV27 and TRBJ2-4; unclear D gene. TRBJ2-1 explains the end of the DNA better; the J call may be wrong. This CDR3 has 14 residues. Germline loops: CDR1 MNHEY, CDR2 SMNVEV (reference sequence). The CDR3 coding sequence is TGTGCCAGCAGTTTACTACAGCGCTCCTACGAGCAGTTCTTC. It yields the protein CASSLLQRSYEQFF.

This chain connects TRBV4-2 to TRBJ2-7, with 8 bases identical to TRBD1. The tail of the sequence fits TRBJ2-5 better, so the J call may be wrong. Per the germline V gene, CDR1 is LGHNA and CDR2 is YNFKEQ. The CDR3 totals 15 residues. The chain's CDR3 is CASSQDLQGAETQYF. For the CDR3, the DNA is TGTGCCAGCAGCCAAGATCTGCAGGGGGCTGAGACCCAGTACTTC.